This passage covers 24 T cell receptor beta chains from one sample sequenced in a study of T cell changes during pregnancy in multiple sclerosis. Some clones are missing from TCRdb's copy, which holds only in-frame ones; the method was immunoSEQ multiplex PCR. The profile shows about 80,000 clones, about 90% of them singletons. The sequenced sample was peripheral blood, obtained before pregnancy. These receptors were obtained from a female donor with multiple sclerosis, enrolled in a pregnancy study.

This sequence joins TRBV28 and TRBJ2-5; 7 bases agree with TRBD2. The CDR3 has 14 amino acids. Germline V gene sequence: CDR1 MDHEN, CDR2 SYDVKM. The junction had 8 bases not matched to a gene; V was cut back by 6 bases and J by 4 bases. The CDR3 DNA sequence: TGTGCCAGCAGCGTGACTAGCATCGGAGAGACCCAGTACTTC. Its translation is CASSVTSIGETQYF.

The chain uses TRBV19 and TRBJ2-5; D is ambiguous. Trimming left V 10 bases short and J 1 base short, with 10 bases between. This CDR3 is built from 12 residues. The germline CDR1 and CDR2 sequences are LNHDA and SQIVND (reference sequence). This CDR3 is CATHRSQETQYF. CDR3 bases: TGTGCCACCCACCGGTCCCAAGAGACCCAGTACTTC.

This clone showed up just once. One junction end does not reproduce the germline sequence, and a read error may be involved. The rearrangement links TRBV7-7 to TRBJ2-2, with a weak D call TRBD1 (5 bases). CDR3 length: 15 residues. CDR1 and CDR2 (germline): SSHAT, FNYEAQ (reference sequence). In DNA form, the CDR3 reads TGTGCTAGCAGCTTAACAGGAGAAGGCACCGGGGAGCTGTTTTTT. This sequence encodes CASSLTGEGTGELFF.

Of note for this clone: Without the conserved terminal phenylalanine or tryptophan, this CDR3 likely stems from a read error. J is TRBJ1-2 and V is TRBV4-1; D is perhaps TRBD1 (5 bases). The V gene lost 3 bases and the J gene lost 3 bases, with 26 bases spanning the gap. This CDR3 comprises 19 residues. Germline assignment: CDR1 MGHRA and CDR2 YSYEKL. The CDR3 bases are TGCGCCAGCAGCCACGAGGGGAAAGGATTGGGAGGATACGACTATGGCTACACCCTC. Its translation is CASSHEGKGLGGYDYGYTL.

CDR3 loop: CASTQVGGELFF. The DNA of the CDR3 is TGTGCCAGCACTCAGGTCGGAGGGGAGCTGTTTTTT. The rearrangement uses TRBV6-5 and TRBJ2-2; the D is unclear. Germline CDR1 is MNHEY and CDR2 is SVGAGI. The CDR3 covers 12 residues. Trimming stripped 7 bases from V and 8 bases from J, with 11 bases between.

The chain carries TRBV4-2 and TRBJ2-1; the D is unclear. V dropped 0 bases and J dropped 1 base, with 7 bases sitting between them. This CDR3 has 15 amino acids. Looked up from germline, CDR1 is LGHNA and CDR2 is YNFKEQ. In DNA, the CDR3 is TGTGCCAGCAGCCAAGAGGCGGATTCCTACAATGAGCAGTTCTTC. Its protein product is CASSQEADSYNEQFF.

The CDR3 nucleotides are TGCGCCAGCAGCTCGAGGACAGTACAGGTCTCAAGCACAGATACGCAGTATTTT. This encodes CASSSRTVQVSSTDTQYF. V is TRBV5-1 and J is TRBJ2-3; D is perhaps TRBD1 (6 bases). The V gene's germline CDR1 is SGHRS and CDR2 YFSETQ. V was cut by 3 bases and J by 0 bases, with 20 bases left in between. This CDR3 region has 18 residues.

The rearrangement uses TRBV5-1 and TRBJ2-7; 10 bases match TRBD2. There are 16 residues in the CDR3. Germline CDR1 SGHRS, CDR2 YFSETQ. V gave up 3 bases and J gave up 9 bases; unmatched junction bases: 15. The CDR3 protein is CASSSDSGRALRVQYF. As DNA, the CDR3 is TGCGCCAGCAGCTCGGACAGCGGGAGGGCATTACGAGTGCAGTACTTC. Filled out from reference TRBV5-1 and TRBJ2-7, the complete variable domain reads KAGVTQTPRYLIKTRGQQVTLSCSPISGHRSVSWYQQTPGQGLQFLFEYFSETQRNKGNFPGRFSGRQFSNSRSEMNVSTLELGDSALYLCASSSDSGRALRVQYFGPGTRLTVT.

The CDR3 bases are TGTGCCAGCAGCTCGGGACTCTTAAATGAGCAGTTCTTC. The encoded protein is CASSSGLLNEQFF. J is TRBJ2-1 and V is TRBV7-3, with D perhaps matching TRBD2 (6 bases). The CDR3 has 13 amino acids. Between the trimmed V and J ends, which lost 4 bases and 7 bases, there was a span of 11 bases. Germline lookup yields CDR1 SGHTA and CDR2 FQGTGA.

The V call is TRBV27, the J call TRBJ2-7; 9 bases agree with TRBD1. Germline V gene sequence: CDR1 MNHEY, CDR2 SMNVEV (reference sequence). V shed 5 bases, J shed 3 bases, and the junction held 5 bases outside the gene matches. This CDR3 is built from 14 residues. The CDR3 region is CASSNRGLFYEQYF. DNA for the CDR3: TGTGCCAGCAGTAACAGGGGGCTATTCTACGAGCAGTACTTC.

The chain recombines TRBV19 with TRBJ2-7; TRBD1 agrees at 7 bases. CDR3 size: 18 residues. The V and J ends lost 4 bases and 2 bases, in that order; junction bases with no gene match: 17. Per germline, CDR1 LNHDA and CDR2 SQIVND (reference sequence). This CDR3 reads CASSTLLGTVKGAYEQYF. The DNA for the CDR3 is TGTGCCAGTAGTACCCTCCTCGGGACAGTTAAGGGGGCCTACGAGCAGTACTTC.

The V gene is TRBV27, the J gene TRBJ2-1; D gene ambiguous. Per the germline V gene, CDR1 is MNHEY and CDR2 is SMNVEV (reference sequence). Trimming took 1 base from V and 7 from J, leaving 11 bases between them. The CDR3 is made up of 14 amino acids. CDR3 nucleotide sequence: TGTGCCAGCAGTTTATTGGCTAGTTGGAATGAGCAGTTCTTC. Its translation: CASSLLASWNEQFF.

This rearrangement joins TRBV7-8 to TRBJ2-7; D unclear. This CDR3 has 14 amino acids. V dropped 0 bases and J dropped 3 bases, with 9 bases sitting between them. The germline CDR1 and CDR2 sequences are SGHVS and FQNEAQ. CDR3 amino acids: CASSLATGYYEQYF. CDR3 nucleotides: TGTGCCAGCAGCTTAGCGACGGGTTACTACGAGCAGTACTTC.

This clone was recorded only once. The rearrangement links TRBV5-6 to TRBJ2-7, with D uncertain. CDR1 SGHDT and CDR2 YYEEEE come from the germline V gene. The CDR3 consists of 13 residues. Trimming pared 1 base from V and 1 base from J, leaving 6 bases between. The CDR3, as DNA: TGTGCCAGCAGCTTGCCCCAATCCTACGAGCAGTACTTC. Protein: CASSLPQSYEQYF.

This chain uses TRBV5-4 with TRBJ2-5; 8 positions agree with TRBD1. The CDR3 consists of 18 residues. Germline V CDR1 and CDR2: SGHNT, YYREEE (reference sequence). The junction had 15 bases not matched to a gene; V was cut back by 0 bases and J by 5 bases. The CDR3 nucleotides are TGTGCCAGCAGCTTGGCACTTCGTCGTCAGGGGGCTAGGGAGACCCAGTACTTC. This gives the protein CASSLALRRQGARETQYF.

The chain joins TRBV2 to TRBJ2-2; 7 bases are a match to TRBD1. The CDR3 contains 16 residues. CDR1 is SNHLY and CDR2 is FYNNEI in the germline V gene. V was pared by 5 bases and J by 0 bases, with 6 bases of the junction left unmatched. The CDR3 protein is CASSQTGSANTGELFF. Written as DNA, the CDR3 is TGTGCCAGCAGTCAGACAGGGTCGGCGAACACCGGGGAGCTGTTTTTT.

V is TRBV10-3 and J is TRBJ1-4; 7 bases fit TRBD1. Germline V gene lookup returns CDR1 ENHRY and CDR2 SYGVKD. The CDR3 runs 16 residues. V was clipped by 1 base and J by 0 bases; unmatched bases: 2. CDR3 amino acids: CAISEWGQPTNEKLFF. The CDR3 nucleotides are TGTGCCATCAGTGAGTGGGGACAGCCAACTAATGAAAAACTGTTTTTT.

The rearrangement links TRBV28 to TRBJ2-4; a weak D match, TRBD1 (5 bases). This CDR3 spans 10 amino acids. Germline-derived CDR1 and CDR2 are MDHEN and SYDVKM. CDR3 DNA: TGTGGTGTAGGCAGGGACATTCAGTACTTC. Translating gives CGVGRDIQYF. Looking up the rest from reference TRBV28 and TRBJ2-4 gives the full variable domain: DVKVTQSSRYLVKRTGEKVFLECVQDMDHENMFWYRQDPGLGLRLIYFSYDVKMKEKGDIPEGYSVSREKKERFSLILESASTNQTSMYLCGVGRDIQYFGAGTRLSVL.

V is TRBV6-1 and J is TRBJ2-5; a weak D match, TRBD1 (5 bases). The germline V gene has CDR1 MNHNS and CDR2 SASEGT. The CDR3 covers 15 residues. V shed 1 base and J shed 3 bases, with 12 bases lying between them. CDR3 nucleotides: TGTGCCAGCAGTGAAGATAGGGGCAGAAAAGAGACCCAGTACTTC. This encodes CASSEDRGRKETQYF.

The J gene is TRBJ2-1, the V gene TRBV11-1; D not resolved. Trimming pared 6 bases from V and 0 bases from J, leaving 15 bases between. Germline CDR1 and CDR2: SGHAT and FQDESV (reference sequence). CDR3 length: 16 amino acids. The DNA for the CDR3 is TGTGCCAGCAGTAAGAGAGGCCCTAGCTCCTACAATGAGCAGTTCTTC. Translation gives CASSKRGPSSYNEQFF.

This clone was counted a few times. As DNA, the CDR3 is TGTGCCAGTAGTATCCTCCCGGGACAGGGTAATCAGCCCCAGCATTTT. This sequence encodes CASSILPGQGNQPQHF. The chain carries TRBV19 and TRBJ1-5; 9 nucleotides match TRBD1. Germline V gene data show CDR1 as LNHDA and CDR2 as SQIVND (reference sequence). The junction had 7 bases not matched to a gene; V was cut back by 3 bases and J by 4 bases. CDR3 length equals 16 residues.

The J gene is TRBJ2-3, the V gene TRBV7-3, with a weak D call TRBD2 (6 bases). Germline V gene data show CDR1 as SGHTA and CDR2 as FQGTGA. The CDR3 sequence is 13 residues long. V shed 6 bases and J shed 6 bases, with 13 bases lying between them. In DNA form, the CDR3 reads TGTGCCAGCAGGGCCGGAGGGACTGATACGCAGTATTTT. Amino acid sequence: CASRAGGTDTQYF.

The chain is built from TRBV25-1 and TRBJ1-2; 7 nucleotides match TRBD1. This CDR3 comprises 14 residues. Germline loops: CDR1 MGHDK, CDR2 SYGVNS. V dropped 2 bases and J dropped 4; count of bases not matched to a gene: 4. Here the CDR3 reads CASSEPTGTYGYTF. The CDR3 nucleotides read TGTGCCAGCAGTGAACCGACAGGGACCTATGGCTACACCTTC.

The chain uses TRBV6-1 and TRBJ2-7; the match to TRBD1 covers 8 bases. The CDR3 runs 14 residues. The germline V gene has CDR1 MNHNS and CDR2 SASEGT. Trimming removed 4 bases from V and 4 bases from J; junction bases left unmatched: 6. In DNA form, the CDR3 reads TGTGCCAGCAGTGTGACAGGGGTGGGTTACGAGCAGTACTTC. This encodes CASSVTGVGYEQYF.